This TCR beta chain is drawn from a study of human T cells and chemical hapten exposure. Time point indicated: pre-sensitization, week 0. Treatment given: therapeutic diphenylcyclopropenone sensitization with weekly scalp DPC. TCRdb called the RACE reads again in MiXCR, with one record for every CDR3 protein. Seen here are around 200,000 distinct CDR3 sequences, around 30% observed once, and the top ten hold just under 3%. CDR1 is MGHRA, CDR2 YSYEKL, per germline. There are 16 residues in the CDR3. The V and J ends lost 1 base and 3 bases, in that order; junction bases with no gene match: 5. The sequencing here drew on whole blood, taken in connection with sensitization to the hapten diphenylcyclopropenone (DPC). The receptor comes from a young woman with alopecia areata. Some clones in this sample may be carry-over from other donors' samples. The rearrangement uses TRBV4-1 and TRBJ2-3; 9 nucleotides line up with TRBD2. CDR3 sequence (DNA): TGCGCCAGCAGCCAAGTGCTAGCGGGGATTACAGATACGCAGTATTTT. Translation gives CASSQVLAGITDTQYF.